These 17 T cell receptor beta chains originate from one sample sequenced in a study of cytomegalovirus exposure and HLA in healthy donors. The PCR employed 60 Vbeta primers together with 13 Jbeta primers. Assay: immunoSEQ multiplex PCR; the TCRdb copy retains only in-frame clones and omits some. This table has 100,000 to 150,000 clones, under 85% appearing once. Sequences were obtained from PBMCs. These receptors originate from a boy aged 10-17 years in good health and CMV-seronegative.

CDR3 amino acids: CASSQDGTGKVKGYTF. The CDR3 nucleotides are TGCGCCAGCAGCCAAGATGGCACAGGGAAGGTCAAGGGCTACACCTTC. The chain combines TRBV4-3 with TRBJ1-2; the D gene is possibly TRBD1 (6 bases). V lost 0 bases and J 8 bases, leaving 19 bases between the germline ends. This CDR3 contains 16 residues. From germline, CDR1 is LGHNA and CDR2 YSLEER.

V gene TRBV7-8 combines with J gene TRBJ2-7; 11 bases match TRBD2. Germline V gives CDR1 SGHVS, CDR2 FQNEAQ. V shed 5 bases and J 1 base; nucleotides not matched to a gene: 13. The CDR3 contains 18 residues. The CDR3 spells CASSPYRMGLAVSYEQYF. The DNA for the CDR3 is TGTGCCAGCAGCCCCTATCGTATGGGACTAGCGGTTTCCTACGAGCAGTACTTC. The full variable domain, completed using reference TRBV7-8 and TRBJ2-7, is GAGVSQSPRYKVAKRGQDVALRCDPISGHVSLFWYQQALGQGPEFLTYFQNEAQLDKSGLPSDRFFAERPEGSVSTLKIQRTQQEDSAVYLCASSPYRMGLAVSYEQYFGPGTRLTVT.

The CDR3 nucleotides are TGTGCCAGCAGCCCGACAATTAATAGCTATGGCTACACCTTC. It specifies CASSPTINSYGYTF. The chain joins TRBV9 to TRBJ1-2; D is unresolved. CDR1 is SGDLS, CDR2 YYNGEE, per germline. Deletions cut 4 bases from V and 4 bases from J, with 14 bases between. The CDR3 has 14 amino acids.

The rearrangement joins TRBV21-1 to TRBJ1-6; the table assigns TRBD1, which was not confirmed against the DNA. TRBV21-1 is a known pseudogene. The CDR3 length is 14 residues. CDR3 bases: TGTGCCACCCGGACAGGGAAAAATAATTCACCCCTCCACTTT. Translation gives CATRTGKNNSPLHF.

The chain combines TRBV5-6 with TRBJ1-1; 10 bases are a match to TRBD1. The V segment lost 6 bases and the J segment 4 bases; nucleotides outside the gene matches: 3. Germline values: CDR1 SGHDT, CDR2 YYEEEE. The CDR3 is 13 amino acids. CDR3 DNA sequence: TGTGCCAGCACCCGGGACAGGGGCACTGAAGCTTTCTTT. Translated: CASTRDRGTEAFF.

In DNA, the CDR3 is TGTGCCTGGAGTAACAGGGGATCACCCCTCCACTTT. This codes for CAWSNRGSPLHF. This chain joins TRBV30 and TRBJ1-6; TRBD1 aligns across 7 bases. V dropped 2 bases and J dropped 10; count of bases not matched to a gene: 2. The germline CDR1 and CDR2 sequences are GTSNPN and SVGIG (reference sequence). This CDR3 comprises 12 residues.

The chain joins TRBV5-1 to TRBJ2-7; 8 nucleotides align to TRBD2. Losses at the gene ends were 0 bases for V and 2 bases for J; bases not matched to a gene: 4. Germline V lookup: CDR1 SGHRS, CDR2 YFSETQ. This CDR3 is built from 15 residues. CDR3 DNA sequence: TGCGCCAGCAGCTTGGGCGGGGGGAACGCCTACGAGCAGTACTTC. Its protein is CASSLGGGNAYEQYF. The full variable domain, its missing parts supplied by reference TRBV5-1 and TRBJ2-7, is KAGVTQTPRYLIKTRGQQVTLSCSPISGHRSVSWYQQTPGQGLQFLFEYFSETQRNKGNFPGRFSGRQFSNSRSEMNVSTLELGDSALYLCASSLGGGNAYEQYFGPGTRLTVT.

This clone was found a few times. The V and J genes are TRBV4-1 and TRBJ1-1; a weak D match, TRBD1 (6 bases). V lost 3 bases, J lost 0 bases, and 11 bases lay in between. The CDR3 is 15 residues long. Germline V gene lookup returns CDR1 MGHRA and CDR2 YSYEKL. The CDR3: CASSHMTGMNTEAFF. CDR3 DNA sequence: TGCGCCAGCAGCCACATGACAGGTATGAACACTGAAGCTTTCTTT.

In DNA form, the CDR3 reads TGTGCCAGTATTGAAGACAGCGTGAACACTGAAGCTTTCTTT. As protein: CASIEDSVNTEAFF. This chain links TRBV19 with TRBJ1-1; D is possibly TRBD1 (5 bases). The CDR3 is 14 amino acids. V was shortened by 7 bases and J by 0 bases, with 12 bases between the two germline ends. Germline V gives CDR1 LNHDA, CDR2 SQIVND (reference sequence).

The chain has TRBV7-2 and TRBJ1-2; TRBD1 might be the D (5 bases). The CDR3 is made up of 15 amino acids. Germline-derived CDR1 and CDR2 are SGHTA and FQGNSA. V was clipped by 5 bases and J by 4 bases, with 17 bases between them. For the CDR3, the DNA is TGTGCCAGCAGCACCTCCGGGGGTCGTGGCTATGGCTACACCTTC. Translated: CASSTSGGRGYGYTF. Using reference TRBV7-2 and TRBJ1-2 for the parts outside the CDR3, the full variable domain is GAGVSQSPSNKVTEKGKDVELRCDPISGHTALYWYRQSLGQGLEFLIYFQGNSAPDKSGLPSDRFSAERTGGSVSTLTIQRTQQEDSAVYLCASSTSGGRGYGYTFGSGTRLTVV.

The DNA for the CDR3 is TGTGCCAGCAGCTTACGTGGCAGCGAGGGAAATGAGCAGTTCTTC. Its translation is CASSLRGSEGNEQFF. V and J are TRBV7-3 and TRBJ2-1; D perhaps matches TRBD2 (5 bases). The germline gives CDR1 SGHTA, CDR2 FQGTGA. The CDR3 has 15 residues. V was pared by 2 bases and J by 7 bases, with 15 bases between.

This clone appeared once. This chain connects TRBV6-1 to TRBJ1-1, with TRBD1 identical over 8 bases. CDR3 length: 12 amino acids. Germline trimming cut 6 bases from V and 11 bases from J; bases unmatched to any gene: 8. Looked up from germline, CDR1 is MNHNS and CDR2 is SASEGT. Written as DNA, the CDR3 is TGTGCCAGCAGCTCGACGGGACAGGAGGCTTTCTTT. It yields the protein CASSSTGQEAFF.

The chain couples TRBV7-9 to TRBJ1-2; 8 bases agree with TRBD1. After removal of 3 bases from V and 3 bases from J, the junction contained 9 bases not matched to a gene. The length of the CDR3 is 16 residues. Germline loops: CDR1 SEHNR, CDR2 FQNEAQ (reference sequence). This CDR3 is CASSLPLGQGDYGYTF. In nucleotides, the CDR3 is TGTGCCAGCAGCTTGCCACTCGGACAGGGAGACTATGGCTACACCTTC. Filled out from reference TRBV7-9 and TRBJ1-2, the complete variable domain reads DTGVSQNPRHKITKRGQNVTFRCDPISEHNRLYWYRQTLGQGPEFLTYFQNEAQLEKSRLLSDRFSAERPKGSFSTLEIQRTEQGDSAMYLCASSLPLGQGDYGYTFGSGTRLTVV.

The chain employs TRBV19 and TRBJ2-5; TRBD1 matches 9 bases. The CDR3 runs to 15 residues. CDR1 is LNHDA, CDR2 SQIVND, per germline (reference sequence). V gave up 6 bases and J gave up 4 bases; unmatched junction bases: 9. Here the CDR3 reads CASSYSGQGLETQYF. For the CDR3, the DNA is TGTGCCAGTAGCTACTCGGGACAGGGCTTAGAGACCCAGTACTTC. The full variable domain, completed using reference TRBV19 and TRBJ2-5, is DGGITQSPKYLFRKEGQNVTLSCEQNLNHDAMYWYRQDPGQGLRLIYYSQIVNDFQKGDIAEGYSVSREKKESFPLTVTSAQKNPTAFYLCASSYSGQGLETQYFGPGTRLLVL.

The CDR3 nucleotides are TGTGCCAGTAGTCAGGACAGGGGCACTGAAGCTTTCTTT. This encodes CASSQDRGTEAFF. The rearrangement joins TRBV19 to TRBJ1-1; 9 bases line up with TRBD1. Germline CDR1 is LNHDA and CDR2 is SQIVND (reference sequence). The ends lost 5 bases at V and 4 bases at J; junction bases unmatched: 2. This CDR3 region has 13 residues.

V and J are TRBV6-1 and TRBJ1-2; maybe TRBD1 (5 bases). Between the trimmed V and J ends, which lost 7 bases and 13 bases, there was a span of 19 bases. Germline loops: CDR1 MNHNS, CDR2 SASEGT. The CDR3 sequence is 12 residues long. CDR3 amino acids: CASMENGADSTF. CDR3 bases: TGTGCCAGCATGGAGAATGGGGCCGATAGCACCTTC.

The V gene is TRBV30, the J gene TRBJ2-7, with 8 bases fitting TRBD1. The germline V gene encodes CDR1 GTSNPN and CDR2 SVGIG (reference sequence). The V segment lost 4 bases and the J segment 1 base; nucleotides outside the gene matches: 6. This CDR3 has 14 residues. The CDR3 region is CAWNSQGASYEQYF. DNA of the CDR3: TGTGCCTGGAATTCGCAGGGGGCTTCCTACGAGCAGTACTTC. The variable domain in full, with the rest retrieved from reference TRBV30 and TRBJ2-7, is SQTIHQWPATLVQPVGSPLSLECTVEGTSNPNLYWYRQAAGRGLQLLFYSVGIGQISSEVPQNLSASRPQDRQFILSSKKLLLSDSGFYLCAWNSQGASYEQYFGPGTRLTVT.